This TCR beta chain emerged from a study of identical twins' blood T cells. Study-level points and caveats: V gene usage reportedly matched far better within twin pairs than unrelated donors.

Comment on this clonotype: What it binds is not known.

A previously described protocol, modified, built RNA-based TCR cDNA libraries. TCRdb re-analysed the 5' RACE reads in MiXCR, keeping a single row per CDR3 protein. The sample carries 350,000 to 400,000 distinct CDR3 sequences, 28% recorded once. CDR3 length: 14 residues. From germline, CDR1 is SGHAT and CDR2 FQDESV (reference sequence). V gave up 4 bases and J gave up 0 bases, with 10 bases separating them. The chain is built from TRBV11-1 and TRBJ2-7; tentatively, D is TRBD2 (5 bases). Sequenced sample: PBMCs. This clonotype was obtained from a woman aged 18 to 50 in good health. CDR3 amino acids: CASSWGASSYEQYF. The CDR3 nucleotides read TGTGCCAGCAGCTGGGGAGCGAGCTCCTACGAGCAGTACTTC.